A single sample is the source of the 27 T cell receptor beta chains below, sequenced in a study of T cell responses to AZD1222 COVID-19 vaccine. Clones were sequenced by immunoSEQ multiplex PCR, and TCRdb holds only the in-frame ones, with some missing. The sample comprises under 150,000 clones, approximately 87% of which are singletons, and around 1.6% rests with the top ten. Sequenced here: peripheral blood, sampled 28 days after the second AZD1222 dose. The receptors originated from an adult who received the AZD1222 COVID-19 vaccine.

The rearrangement links TRBV18 to TRBJ1-1; tentatively, D is TRBD1 (6 bases). The CDR3 extends over 11 amino acids. Germline CDR1 KGHSH, CDR2 LQKENI. The V gene lost 1 base and the J gene lost 11 bases, with 8 bases spanning the gap. CDR3: CASSPQGEAFF. The CDR3 region has the DNA TGTGCCAGCTCACCACAGGGGGAGGCTTTCTTT.

The chain couples TRBV11-2 to TRBJ1-1, with 7 positions matching TRBD1. The V segment lost 4 bases and the J segment 4 bases; nucleotides outside the gene matches: 6. The CDR3 extends over 14 amino acids. Germline assignment: CDR1 SGHAT and CDR2 FQNNGV. CDR3 sequence: CASSSDRESTEAFF. CDR3 nucleotide sequence: TGTGCCAGCAGCTCTGACAGGGAATCCACTGAAGCTTTCTTT.

The rearrangement joins TRBV7-9 to TRBJ2-7; tentative D call: TRBD2 (6 bases). The germline V gene encodes CDR1 SEHNR and CDR2 FQNEAQ (reference sequence). V dropped 8 bases and J dropped 3 bases, with 14 bases sitting between them. CDR3 length equals 13 residues. In nucleotides, the CDR3 is TGTGCCAGCTCCCGGGAGTACGGCTACGAGCAGTACTTC. It specifies CASSREYGYEQYF. Filled out from reference TRBV7-9 and TRBJ2-7, the complete variable domain reads DTGVSQNPRHKITKRGQNVTFRCDPISEHNRLYWYRQTLGQGPEFLTYFQNEAQLEKSRLLSDRFSAERPKGSFSTLEIQRTEQGDSAMYLCASSREYGYEQYFGPGTRLTVT.

The V gene is TRBV6-5, the J gene TRBJ1-1; 7 bases agree with TRBD1. Germline CDR1 MNHEY, CDR2 SVGAGI. The ends lost 2 bases at V and 1 base at J; junction bases unmatched: 7. There are 16 residues in the CDR3. The DNA of the CDR3 is TGTGCCAGCAGTTACGGAAGGACAGGCCCGAACACTGAAGCTTTCTTT. Its translation is CASSYGRTGPNTEAFF.

This chain connects TRBV12-3 or TRBV12-4 to TRBJ1-5; no reliable D call. Trimming left V 4 bases short and J 7 bases short, with 8 bases between. The CDR3 length is 12 residues. The CDR3 loop is CASSYGSQPQHF. The CDR3 region has the DNA TGTGCCAGCAGTTATGGGTCGCAGCCCCAGCATTTT.

The CDR3 DNA follows: TGTGCCAGCAGCCCAGGACAGACGCCCTGGGAGACCCAGTACTTC. Translation gives CASSPGQTPWETQYF. The V and J genes are TRBV7-2 and TRBJ2-5; TRBD1 might be the D (6 bases). The CDR3 runs 15 residues. Per the germline V gene, CDR1 is SGHTA and CDR2 is FQGNSA. V lost 5 bases, J lost 5 bases, and 18 bases lay in between.

This clone was recorded once. The CDR3 sequence: CASSQDGTSGYNEQFF. The CDR3 nucleotides read TGCGCCAGCAGCCAAGATGGGACTAGCGGGTACAATGAGCAGTTCTTC. The gene calls are TRBV4-3 and TRBJ2-1; 12 nucleotides agree with TRBD2. Trimming took 0 bases from V and 4 from J; bases not matched to a gene: 1. The CDR3 runs to 16 residues. CDR1 and CDR2 (germline): LGHNA, YSLEER.

The chain couples TRBV9 to TRBJ2-7; no definite D call. V lost 0 bases, J lost 3 bases, and 7 bases lay in between. The CDR3 is 13 residues long. The germline V gene encodes CDR1 SGDLS and CDR2 YYNGEE. This chain's CDR3 is CASSVGPDYEQYV. The CDR3 DNA reads TGTGCCAGCAGCGTAGGTCCAGACTACGAGCAGTACGTC.

The chain has TRBV7-9 and TRBJ1-1; D is unresolved. V was shortened by 8 bases and J by 0 bases, with 10 bases between the two germline ends. The V gene's germline CDR1 is SEHNR and CDR2 FQNEAQ (reference sequence). The CDR3 is 13 residues long. The CDR3 bases are TGTGCCAGCGCCAGGACGGTGAACACTGAAGCTTTCTTT. Protein sequence: CASARTVNTEAFF.

The J gene is TRBJ2-7, the V gene TRBV6-1; D is possibly TRBD1 (6 bases). V was cut by 0 bases and J by 6 bases, with 18 bases left in between. Germline V gives CDR1 MNHNS, CDR2 SASEGT. The CDR3 contains 16 residues. This CDR3 is CASSEARGRGPLEQYV. In DNA form, the CDR3 reads TGTGCCAGCAGTGAAGCGCGCGGCAGGGGCCCCCTCGAGCAGTACGTC.

This clone was detected a few times. The chain is built from TRBV27 and TRBJ1-2; no clear D gene. CDR1 and CDR2 from the germline V gene are MNHEY and SMNVEV (reference sequence). With 3 bases removed from V and 8 bases from J, the gap between germline ends came to 16 bases. This CDR3 is 14 amino acids long. The DNA for the CDR3 is TGTGCCAGCAGTTTCAATCCTTCATACGGGGGCTACACCTTC. Translated, it gives CASSFNPSYGGYTF.

V usage is TRBV5-1 and J usage is TRBJ1-6, with 10 bases lining up with TRBD1. The ends lost 0 bases at V and 9 bases at J; junction bases unmatched: 3. The V gene's germline CDR1 is SGHRS and CDR2 YFSETQ. The CDR3 is 15 amino acids. CDR3 coding DNA: TGCGCCAGCAGCTTGGGGGGGACAGGGGCTTCACCCCTCCACTTT. Protein sequence: CASSLGGTGASPLHF.

V gene TRBV27 combines with J gene TRBJ1-5, with D possibly TRBD1 on 6 matching bases. Trimming shortened V by 7 bases and J by 7 bases, and 20 bases separated the two germline ends. CDR3 length: 15 amino acids. Germline CDR1 is MNHEY and CDR2 is SMNVEV (reference sequence). CDR3 DNA: TGTGCCAGCACCATTATAGGGGGTTCCGGGCAGCCCCAGCATTTT. Its translation is CASTIIGGSGQPQHF.

This rearrangement joins TRBV5-1 to TRBJ1-1, with 10 bases that match TRBD1. Germline V gene lookup returns CDR1 SGHRS and CDR2 YFSETQ. The V segment lost 0 bases and the J segment 5 bases; nucleotides outside the gene matches: 7. This CDR3 comprises 16 residues. The CDR3 is CASSLGQGAPSTEAFF. In DNA, the CDR3 is TGCGCCAGCAGCTTGGGACAGGGGGCGCCGAGTACTGAAGCTTTCTTT.

The genes are TRBV24-1 and TRBJ2-1; 7 nucleotides line up with TRBD2. CDR3 length: 15 residues. Germline assignment: CDR1 KGHDR and CDR2 SFDVKD. The V segment lost 5 bases and the J segment 8 bases; nucleotides outside the gene matches: 11. The CDR3 DNA reads as TGTGCCACCAGTGTGAGACTAGCTGGTAGCCATGAGCAGTTCTTC. Translating it yields CATSVRLAGSHEQFF.

The chain is built from TRBV10-1 and TRBJ1-1, with D possibly matching TRBD1 (5 bases). The CDR3 extends over 15 amino acids. V was pared by 2 bases and J by 3 bases, with 13 bases between. Germline assignment: CDR1 WNHNN and CDR2 SYGVQD (reference sequence). This CDR3 is CASSEAGTRDTEAFF. The CDR3 DNA follows: TGCGCCAGCAGTGAGGCCGGGACGAGGGACACTGAAGCTTTCTTT.

The CDR3 region has the DNA TGTGCCAGCAGTTTATTCCCAGGTGACGGCTACACCTTC. Translated, it gives CASSLFPGDGYTF. The rearrangement links TRBV28 to TRBJ1-2; D remains unclear. The CDR3 extends over 13 amino acids. Germline V lookup: CDR1 MDHEN, CDR2 SYDVKM. V was trimmed by 1 base and J by 8 bases, leaving 11 bases between them.

The chain joins TRBV5-1 to TRBJ1-3; no clear D. The V gene's germline CDR1 is SGHRS and CDR2 YFSETQ. Trimming left V 0 bases short and J 1 base short, with 5 bases between. This CDR3 is 14 amino acids long. CDR3: CASSLGQSGNTIYF. The CDR3 DNA follows: TGCGCCAGCAGCTTGGGACAATCTGGAAACACCATATATTTT.

The chain uses TRBV11-2 and TRBJ2-5; the D is unclear. This CDR3 comprises 11 residues. V was cut by 6 bases and J by 4 bases, with 6 bases left in between. CDR1 SGHAT and CDR2 FQNNGV come from the germline V gene. The CDR3 DNA follows: TGTGCCAGCAGGTCTCCAGAGACCCAGTACTTC. Its translation is CASRSPETQYF.

This clone was seen just once. The chain employs TRBV7-6 and TRBJ2-1, with D perhaps TRBD1 (6 bases). Trimming shortened V by 5 bases and J by 6 bases, and 11 bases separated the two germline ends. The CDR3 loop spans 13 amino acids. Per germline, CDR1 SGHVS and CDR2 FNYEAQ. CDR3: CASSRTGLNEQFF. CDR3 nucleotide sequence: TGTGCCAGCAGCCGTACAGGGCTCAATGAGCAGTTCTTC.

The chain recombines TRBV30 with TRBJ2-7; unclear D gene. The CDR3 is 11 residues long. Trimming left V 5 bases short and J 9 bases short, with 14 bases between. The V gene's germline CDR1 is GTSNPN and CDR2 SVGIG (reference sequence). CDR3 in amino acids: CAWGTELGQYV. The CDR3 DNA reads as TGTGCCTGGGGAACTGAGTTAGGGCAGTACGTC.

On this clone itself: The DNA is omitted, as the CDR3 cannot be located on it reliably, and the CDR3 follows TCRdb's listing. This rearrangement joins TRBV6-5 to TRBJ2-7; TRBD1 is the table's D call and was not checked against the DNA. CDR1 MNHEY and CDR2 SVGAGI come from the germline V gene. The CDR3 region is 15 residues in length, termini included. CDR3 residues: CASSFLAGASYEQYF.

This chain connects TRBV7-3 to TRBJ2-1; D might be TRBD2 (6 bases). This CDR3 is 15 amino acids long. The germline V gene has CDR1 SGHTA and CDR2 FQGTGA. The V end lost 2 bases, the J end lost 11 bases, and 19 bases lay between the germline ends. The CDR3 sequence: CASSLGGVSDRQQFF. In DNA form, the CDR3 reads TGTGCCAGCAGCTTAGGAGGGGTGTCAGACCGTCAGCAGTTCTTC.

The rearrangement joins TRBV30 to TRBJ1-5, with a weak D call TRBD1 (6 bases). The CDR3 sequence is 14 residues long. Trimming removed 3 bases from V and 0 bases from J, with 9 bases in between. The germline V gene has CDR1 GTSNPN and CDR2 SVGIG (reference sequence). The DNA of the CDR3 is TGTGCCTGGAGCGTGGACAGTAGCAATCAGCCCCAGCATTTT. Translated: CAWSVDSSNQPQHF.

This clone was recorded only once. The V and J genes are TRBV29-1 and TRBJ2-7, with D unresolved. Trimming left V 3 bases short and J 4 bases short, with 13 bases between. The CDR3 is made up of 13 amino acids. Germline V gene data show CDR1 as SQVTM and CDR2 as ANQGSEA. This CDR3 is CSVEGTEPYEQYF. The CDR3 DNA reads TGCAGCGTTGAGGGTACGGAGCCTTACGAGCAGTACTTC.

The chain combines TRBV11-2 with TRBJ1-5; 7 bases map to TRBD1. The length of the CDR3 is 14 residues. Trimming took 4 bases from V and 4 from J; bases not matched to a gene: 4. The germline CDR1 and CDR2 sequences are SGHAT and FQNNGV. CDR3 residues: CASSSGGVNQPQHF. The CDR3 bases are TGTGCCAGCAGCTCAGGGGGGGTTAATCAGCCCCAGCATTTT.

In this sample, this clone turned up once. J is TRBJ2-4 and V is TRBV28; D remains unclear. Germline lookup yields CDR1 MDHEN and CDR2 SYDVKM. This CDR3 is 11 amino acids long. V lost 3 bases and J lost 6, with 3 bases in between. CDR3 DNA sequence: TGTGCCAGCAGTTTTTTAAACATTCAGTACTTC. It encodes CASSFLNIQYF.